These 19 T cell receptor beta chains were all obtained from the same sample, sequenced in a study of beta chain features in type 1 diabetes (dated by TCRdb to between 2018 and 2020). Preparation of the library involved the immunoSEQ multiplex PCR assay. The High Capacity cDNA Reverse Transcription Kit was used to reverse transcribe all of the isolated RNA, meaning that expressed TCRB transcripts were what got sequenced. Entries here come from immuneACCESS through TCRdb and include only in-frame sequences with V and J called. Some clones fail to appear in such tables; in the studies checked, an unresolved V gene covers under half of the shortfall, and the cause of the remainder is unknown. The sample data list 300,000 to 350,000 clones, and around 15% of these were observed just once. Clones ranked in the top ten supply around 7% of the sample. The sequencing input was central memory CD4+ T cells from blood. Receptor source: a man aged 25 to 40 in good health.

The table lists this clone with a few counts. The rearrangement links TRBV7-3 to TRBJ2-5, with 7 bases aligning to TRBD2. Trimming at V came to 5 bases and at J to 1 base, leaving 7 bases not matched to a gene. Germline CDR1 is SGHTA and CDR2 is FQGTGA. This CDR3 contains 15 residues. As DNA, the CDR3 is TGTGCCAGCAGCCCCGTAGCGGGTTTCCAAGAGACCCAGTACTTC. Translated, it gives CASSPVAGFQETQYF.

This chain joins TRBV7-2 and TRBJ2-2, with 13 bases identical to TRBD2. Germline V gene data show CDR1 as SGHTA and CDR2 as FQGNSA. The CDR3 sequence is 15 residues long. The J segment lost 6 bases and the V segment lost 8 bases, leaving 6 bases of the junction unmatched. Written as DNA, the CDR3 is TGTGCCAGCCATACTAGCGGGGGGGCCCCCGGGGAGCTGTTTTTT. It translates to CASHTSGGAPGELFF.

The V gene is TRBV2, the J gene TRBJ2-7, with D possibly TRBD2 on 5 matching bases. Germline CDR1 SNHLY, CDR2 FYNNEI. Trimming took off 5 bases at V and 0 bases at J, with 5 bases between the two ends. This CDR3 spans 12 amino acids. The CDR3 loop reads CASSRDSYEQYF. Here the CDR3 DNA reads TGTGCCAGCAGTCGGGACTCCTACGAGCAGTACTTC.

V gene TRBV7-3 combines with J gene TRBJ1-2; 8 bases fit TRBD1. J was trimmed by 4 bases and V by 2 bases; bases with no gene match: 0. Germline CDR1 SGHTA, CDR2 FQGTGA. The CDR3 is 13 amino acids. CDR3 in amino acids: CASSLGTGYGYTF. The CDR3 nucleotides read TGTGCCAGCAGCTTAGGGACAGGCTATGGCTACACCTTC.

The rearrangement joins TRBV5-1 to TRBJ1-4; perhaps TRBD1 as D (6 bases). The CDR3 has 15 amino acids. CDR1 is SGHRS and CDR2 is YFSETQ in the germline V gene. V lost 2 bases, J lost 8 bases, and 16 bases lay in between. CDR3 sequence: CASSLESGVSEKLFF. The CDR3 DNA follows: TGCGCCAGCAGCTTAGAGTCAGGGGTCAGCGAAAAACTGTTTTTT.

The chain is built from TRBV5-4 and TRBJ2-3, with 10 bases lining up with TRBD2. Trimming cost V 4 bases and J 2 bases; bases outside gene matches: 4. Germline V lookup: CDR1 SGHNT, CDR2 YYREEE (reference sequence). The CDR3 contains 15 residues. The CDR3 DNA sequence: TGTGCCAGCAGCCCAGGGACTAGCGTCACAGATACGCAGTATTTT. It translates to CASSPGTSVTDTQYF.

This clone appeared a few times. The chain uses TRBV20-1 and TRBJ2-3, with D possibly matching TRBD2 (5 bases). The germline V and J ends were trimmed by 0 bases and 11 bases, with 9 bases remaining between them. Germline V gene sequence: CDR1 DFQATT, CDR2 SNEGSKA (reference sequence). The length of the CDR3 is 11 residues. CDR3 nucleotide sequence: TGCAGTGCTAGAGAGGTGCGGGTGCAGTATTTT. It is translated as CSAREVRVQYF.

This chain joins TRBV2 and TRBJ2-7; D call uncertain. The CDR3 runs to 11 residues. V lost 4 bases and J lost 4, with 5 bases in between. Germline V gives CDR1 SNHLY, CDR2 FYNNEI. CDR3 protein: CASSAIYEQYV. CDR3 DNA sequence: TGTGCCAGCAGTGCAATTTACGAGCAGTACGTC.

This clone was observed many times. This chain uses TRBV21-1 with TRBJ2-5; the DNA was not compared with TRBD2, the D call given in the table. TRBV21-1 is described as a pseudogene. The CDR3 loop spans 16 amino acids. The CDR3 DNA sequence: TGTGCCAGCAGCAAAATAGCGGGAGGGCCTCGTGAGACCCAGTACTTC. Translating gives CASSKIAGGPRETQYF.

The chain has TRBV18 and TRBJ1-2; TRBD1 matches at 7 bases. There are 15 residues in the CDR3. Germline-derived CDR1 and CDR2 are KGHSH and LQKENI. The J segment lost 5 bases and the V segment lost 2 bases, leaving 8 bases of the junction unmatched. The CDR3 is CASSPSGDSNYGYTF. In nucleotides, the CDR3 is TGTGCCAGCTCACCATCTGGGGACAGTAATTATGGCTACACCTTC.

This sequence joins TRBV28 and TRBJ2-3, with D perhaps given as TRBD1 or TRBD2 (5 bases each). Trimming stripped 1 base from V and 8 bases from J, with 10 bases between. The germline CDR1 and CDR2 sequences are MDHEN and SYDVKM. The CDR3 is made up of 13 amino acids. The CDR3, as DNA: TGTGCCAGCAGTTTATCTCGGGACGGTACGCAGTATTTT. It codes for CASSLSRDGTQYF.

The V call is TRBV7-9, the J call TRBJ1-1; D call uncertain. The germline V gene encodes CDR1 SEHNR and CDR2 FQNEAQ (reference sequence). Trimming removed 5 bases from V and 5 bases from J, with 12 bases in between. The CDR3 has 13 amino acids. CDR3 sequence reads: CASSKGLVTEAFF. CDR3 nucleotides: TGTGCCAGCAGCAAGGGCTTGGTGACTGAAGCTTTCTTT.

This clone turned up a few times. The chain recombines TRBV27 with TRBJ1-2; D unresolved. V was cut by 3 bases and J by 5 bases, with 10 bases left in between. In germline, CDR1 is MNHEY, CDR2 SMNVEV (reference sequence). This CDR3 comprises 13 residues. The CDR3: CASSLEAGYGYTF. The CDR3 nucleotides are TGTGCCAGCAGTTTGGAGGCGGGGTATGGCTACACCTTC.

The V gene is TRBV5-4, the J gene TRBJ1-2; 7 bases map to TRBD1. V trimming: 0 bases; J trimming: 5 bases; junction bases outside the gene matches: 13. The CDR3 spans 17 residues. Germline CDR1 is SGHNT and CDR2 is YYREEE (reference sequence). The CDR3 loop is CASSLASGGSVRYGYTF. The CDR3 coding sequence is TGTGCCAGCAGCTTGGCGTCAGGGGGATCAGTGAGGTATGGCTACACCTTC. The whole variable domain, filled in from reference TRBV5-4 and TRBJ1-2, reads ETGVTQSPTHLIKTRGQQVTLRCSSQSGHNTVSWYQQALGQGPQFIFQYYREEENGRGNFPPRFSGLQFPNYSSELNVNALELDDSALYLCASSLASGGSVRYGYTFGSGTRLTVV.

This clone was counted a few times. The rearrangement uses TRBV7-9 and TRBJ1-1, with unresolved D. In germline, CDR1 is SEHNR, CDR2 FQNEAQ (reference sequence). The CDR3 spans 14 residues. Trimming pared 2 bases from V and 1 base from J, leaving 8 bases between. The CDR3 reads CASSLFGENTEAFF. The CDR3 DNA sequence: TGTGCCAGCAGCTTATTCGGGGAGAACACTGAAGCTTTCTTT. Complete variable domain (other parts from reference TRBV7-9 and TRBJ1-1): DTGVSQNPRHKITKRGQNVTFRCDPISEHNRLYWYRQTLGQGPEFLTYFQNEAQLEKSRLLSDRFSAERPKGSFSTLEIQRTEQGDSAMYLCASSLFGENTEAFFGQGTRLTVV.

This clone was counted many times. This chain joins TRBV5-4 and TRBJ1-2, with D hard to call. The CDR3 is made up of 14 amino acids. The V end lost 0 bases, the J end lost 6 bases, and 12 bases lay between the germline ends. In germline, CDR1 is SGHNT, CDR2 YYREEE (reference sequence). The DNA for the CDR3 is TGTGCCAGCAGCTTGGGCGGCCGAGAGAATGGCTACACCTTC. Protein: CASSLGGRENGYTF.

J is TRBJ1-2 and V is TRBV6-5; the D is unclear. The V gene lost 8 bases and the J gene lost 3 bases, with 10 bases spanning the gap. The V gene's germline CDR1 is MNHEY and CDR2 SVGAGI. The CDR3 contains 12 residues. CDR3: CASLGNDYGYTF. The CDR3 nucleotides read TGTGCCAGCCTCGGGAACGACTATGGCTACACCTTC.

There are a few counts of this clone. The gene calls are TRBV27 and TRBJ1-2; D is possibly TRBD1 (5 bases). Trimming removed 3 bases at V and 2 bases at J, with 10 bases between. Germline V lookup: CDR1 MNHEY, CDR2 SMNVEV (reference sequence). The CDR3 is made up of 14 amino acids. CDR3 loop: CASSFEGTNYGYTF. The CDR3 DNA is TGTGCCAGCAGTTTCGAGGGGACGAACTATGGCTACACCTTC.

This clone was detected a few times. The chain couples TRBV5-6 to TRBJ2-3, with D tentatively TRBD1 (7 bases). Germline V gives CDR1 SGHDT, CDR2 YYEEEE. This CDR3 contains 14 residues. V dropped 4 bases and J dropped 5 bases, with 14 bases sitting between them. CDR3 DNA: TGTGCCAGCAGCGGGACAGCGGGTCGAGATACGCAGTATTTT. Translating it yields CASSGTAGRDTQYF. Drawing the rest from reference TRBV5-6 and TRBJ2-3, the complete variable domain is DAGVTQSPTHLIKTRGQQVTLRCSPKSGHDTVSWYQQALGQGPQFIFQYYEEEERQRGNFPDRFSGHQFPNYSSELNVNALLLGDSALYLCASSGTAGRDTQYFGPGTRLTVL.